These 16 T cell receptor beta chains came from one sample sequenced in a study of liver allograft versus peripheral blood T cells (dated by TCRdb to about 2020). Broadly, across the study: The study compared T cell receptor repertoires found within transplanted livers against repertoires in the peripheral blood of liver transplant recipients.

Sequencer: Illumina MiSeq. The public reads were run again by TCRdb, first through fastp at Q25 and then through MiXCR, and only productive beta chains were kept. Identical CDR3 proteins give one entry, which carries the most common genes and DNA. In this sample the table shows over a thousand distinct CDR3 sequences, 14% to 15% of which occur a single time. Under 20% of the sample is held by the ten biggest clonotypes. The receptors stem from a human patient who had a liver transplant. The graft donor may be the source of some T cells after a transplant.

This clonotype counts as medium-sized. This CDR3 is CASSLDHSYEQYF. The CDR3 nucleotides are TGTGCCAGCAGCTTAGATCACAGTTACGAGCAGTACTTC. This chain links TRBV11-2 with TRBJ2-7; D gene uncertain. Per the germline V gene, CDR1 is SGHAT and CDR2 is FQNNGV. The germline V and J ends were trimmed by 0 bases and 4 bases, with 7 bases remaining between them. This CDR3 has 13 residues.

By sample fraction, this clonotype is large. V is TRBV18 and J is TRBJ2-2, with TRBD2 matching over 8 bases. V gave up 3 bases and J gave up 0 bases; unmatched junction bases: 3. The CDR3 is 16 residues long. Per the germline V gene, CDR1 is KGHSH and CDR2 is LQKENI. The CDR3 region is CASSPQGLANTGELFF. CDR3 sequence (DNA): TGTGCCAGCTCACCCCAGGGACTAGCGAACACCGGGGAGCTGTTTTTT.

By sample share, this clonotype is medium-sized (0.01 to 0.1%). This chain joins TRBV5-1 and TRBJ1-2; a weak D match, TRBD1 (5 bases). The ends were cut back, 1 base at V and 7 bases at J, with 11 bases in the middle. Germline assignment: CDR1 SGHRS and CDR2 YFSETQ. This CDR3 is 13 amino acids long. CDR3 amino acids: CASSLLQGIGYTF. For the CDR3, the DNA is TGCGCCAGCAGCTTGCTGCAGGGAATTGGCTACACCTTC. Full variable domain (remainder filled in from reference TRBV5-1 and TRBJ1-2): KAGVTQTPRYLIKTRGQQVTLSCSPISGHRSVSWYQQTPGQGLQFLFEYFSETQRNKGNFPGRFSGRQFSNSRSEMNVSTLELGDSALYLCASSLLQGIGYTFGSGTRLTVV.

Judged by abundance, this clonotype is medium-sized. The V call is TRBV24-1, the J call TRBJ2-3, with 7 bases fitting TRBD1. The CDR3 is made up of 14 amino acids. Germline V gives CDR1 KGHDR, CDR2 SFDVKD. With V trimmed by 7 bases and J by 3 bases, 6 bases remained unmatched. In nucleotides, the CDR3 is TGTGCCACCAGAGCCGGGACAGCTACAGATACGCAGTATTTT. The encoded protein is CATRAGTATDTQYF.

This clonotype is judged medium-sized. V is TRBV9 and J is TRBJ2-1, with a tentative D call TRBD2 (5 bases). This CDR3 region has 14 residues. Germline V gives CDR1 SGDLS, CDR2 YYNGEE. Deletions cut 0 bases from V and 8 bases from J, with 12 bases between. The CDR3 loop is CASSVGEQSHEQFF. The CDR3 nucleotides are TGTGCCAGCAGCGTAGGGGAGCAGTCCCATGAGCAGTTCTTC.

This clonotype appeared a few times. This CDR3 reads CSARDDRTGNTIYF. The CDR3, as DNA: TGCAGTGCTAGAGACGACAGAACCGGAAACACCATATATTTT. This sequence joins TRBV20-1 and TRBJ1-3, with a weak D call TRBD1 (5 bases). CDR1 is DFQATT and CDR2 is SNEGSKA in the germline V gene (reference sequence). CDR3 size: 14 residues. Trimming removed 0 bases from V and 4 bases from J, with 10 bases in between.

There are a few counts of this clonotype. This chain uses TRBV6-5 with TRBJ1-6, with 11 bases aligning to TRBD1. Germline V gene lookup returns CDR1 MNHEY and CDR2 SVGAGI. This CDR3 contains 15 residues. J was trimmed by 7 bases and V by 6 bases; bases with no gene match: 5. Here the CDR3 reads CASRMGQGGNSPLHF. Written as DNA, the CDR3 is TGTGCCAGCAGAATGGGACAGGGGGGGAATTCACCCCTCCACTTT.

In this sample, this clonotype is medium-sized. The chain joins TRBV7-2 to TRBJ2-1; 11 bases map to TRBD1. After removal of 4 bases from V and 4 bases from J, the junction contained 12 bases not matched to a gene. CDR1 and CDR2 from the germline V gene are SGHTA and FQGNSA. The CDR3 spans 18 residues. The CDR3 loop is CASSSPGQGVPRYNEQFF. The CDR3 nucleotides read TGTGCCAGCAGCTCTCCGGGACAGGGGGTGCCCCGGTACAATGAGCAGTTCTTC. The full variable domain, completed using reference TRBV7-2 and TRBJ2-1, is GAGVSQSPSNKVTEKGKDVELRCDPISGHTALYWYRQSLGQGLEFLIYFQGNSAPDKSGLPSDRFSAERTGGSVSTLTIQRTQQEDSAVYLCASSSPGQGVPRYNEQFFGPGTRLTVL.

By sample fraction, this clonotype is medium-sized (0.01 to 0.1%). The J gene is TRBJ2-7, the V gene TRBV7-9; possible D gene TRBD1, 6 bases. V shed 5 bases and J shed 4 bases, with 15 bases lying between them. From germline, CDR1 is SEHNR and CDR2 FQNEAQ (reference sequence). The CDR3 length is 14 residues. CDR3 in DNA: TGTGCCAGCAGCCATAACAGGGCCCCTTACGAGCAGTACTTC. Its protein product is CASSHNRAPYEQYF.

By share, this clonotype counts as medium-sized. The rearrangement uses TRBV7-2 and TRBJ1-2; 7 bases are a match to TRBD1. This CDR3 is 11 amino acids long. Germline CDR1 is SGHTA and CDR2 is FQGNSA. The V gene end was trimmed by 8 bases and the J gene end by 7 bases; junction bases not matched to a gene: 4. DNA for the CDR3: TGTGCCAGCTCCAGGGGGATTGGCTACACCTTC. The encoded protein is CASSRGIGYTF.

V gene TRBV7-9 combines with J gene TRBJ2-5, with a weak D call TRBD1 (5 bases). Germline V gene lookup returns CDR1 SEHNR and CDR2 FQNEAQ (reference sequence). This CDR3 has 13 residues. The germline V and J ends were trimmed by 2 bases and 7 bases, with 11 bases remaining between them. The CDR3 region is CASSLPQGGTQYF. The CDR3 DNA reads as TGTGCCAGCAGCTTACCGCAGGGTGGGACCCAGTACTTC.

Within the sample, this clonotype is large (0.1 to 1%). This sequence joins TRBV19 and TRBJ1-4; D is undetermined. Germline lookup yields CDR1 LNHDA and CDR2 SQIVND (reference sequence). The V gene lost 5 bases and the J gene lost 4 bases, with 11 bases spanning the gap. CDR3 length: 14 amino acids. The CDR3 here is CASSDRTLNEKLFF. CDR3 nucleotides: TGTGCCAGTAGTGACCGGACCCTTAATGAAAAACTGTTTTTT.

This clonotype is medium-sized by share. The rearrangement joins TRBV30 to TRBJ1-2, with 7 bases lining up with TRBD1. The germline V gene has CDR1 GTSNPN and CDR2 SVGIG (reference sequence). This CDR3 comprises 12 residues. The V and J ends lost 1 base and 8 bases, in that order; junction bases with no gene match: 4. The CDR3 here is CAWSEGGGGYTF. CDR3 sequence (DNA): TGTGCCTGGAGTGAAGGGGGCGGGGGCTACACCTTC.

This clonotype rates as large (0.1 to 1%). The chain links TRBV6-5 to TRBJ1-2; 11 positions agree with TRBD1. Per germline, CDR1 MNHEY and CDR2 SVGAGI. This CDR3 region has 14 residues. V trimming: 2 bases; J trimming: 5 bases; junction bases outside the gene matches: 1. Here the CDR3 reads CASSYRDRGYGYTF. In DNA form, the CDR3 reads TGTGCCAGCAGTTACCGGGACAGGGGGTATGGCTACACCTTC.

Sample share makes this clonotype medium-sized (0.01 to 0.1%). The CDR3 here is CASSLEFSSYNEQFF. CDR3 sequence (DNA): TGTGCCAGCAGCTTAGAGTTCAGCTCCTACAATGAGCAGTTCTTC. The chain has TRBV7-2 and TRBJ2-1; D ambiguous. Between the trimmed V and J ends, which lost 1 base and 0 bases, there was a span of 7 bases. The CDR3 is 15 amino acids. CDR1 and CDR2 (germline): SGHTA, FQGNSA. The complete variable domain, with remaining parts taken from reference TRBV7-2 and TRBJ2-1, reads GAGVSQSPSNKVTEKGKDVELRCDPISGHTALYWYRQSLGQGLEFLIYFQGNSAPDKSGLPSDRFSAERTGGSVSTLTIQRTQQEDSAVYLCASSLEFSSYNEQFFGPGTRLTVL.

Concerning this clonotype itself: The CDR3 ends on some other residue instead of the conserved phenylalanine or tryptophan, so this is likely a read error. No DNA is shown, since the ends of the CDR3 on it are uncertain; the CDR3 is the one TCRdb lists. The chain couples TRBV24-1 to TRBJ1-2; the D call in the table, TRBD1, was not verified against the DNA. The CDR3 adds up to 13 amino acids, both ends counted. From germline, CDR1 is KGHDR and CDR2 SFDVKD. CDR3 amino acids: CATSVAGGYGEKG.